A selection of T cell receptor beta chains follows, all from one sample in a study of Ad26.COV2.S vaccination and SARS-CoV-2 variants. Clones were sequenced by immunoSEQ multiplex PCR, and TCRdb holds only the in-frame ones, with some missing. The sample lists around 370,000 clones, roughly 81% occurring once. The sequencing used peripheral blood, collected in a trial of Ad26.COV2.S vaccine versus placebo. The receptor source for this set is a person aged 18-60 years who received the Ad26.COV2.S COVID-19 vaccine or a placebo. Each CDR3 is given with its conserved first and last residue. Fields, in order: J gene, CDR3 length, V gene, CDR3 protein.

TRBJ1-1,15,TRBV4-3,CASSQGLQLNTEAFF
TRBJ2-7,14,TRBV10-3,CAISARGRSYEQYF
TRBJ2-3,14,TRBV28,CAARDPRATDTQYF
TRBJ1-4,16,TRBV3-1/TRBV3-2,CASSLRTAATNEKLFF
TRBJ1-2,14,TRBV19,CASSIGLESSGYTF
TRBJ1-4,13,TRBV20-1,CSASSGPNEKLFF
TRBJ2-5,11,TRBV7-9,CASNSGETQYF
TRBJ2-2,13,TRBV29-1,CSVRWTNTGELFF
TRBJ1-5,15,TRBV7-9,CASSPPGDSNQPQHF
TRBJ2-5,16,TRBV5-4,CASSFKLAGGQETQYF
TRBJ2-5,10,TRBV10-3,CAIGEETQYF
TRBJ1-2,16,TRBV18,CASSPRQATSNYGYTF
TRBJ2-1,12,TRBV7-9,CAIQTIYNEQFF
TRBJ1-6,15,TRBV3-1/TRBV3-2,CASSQRRAANSPLHF
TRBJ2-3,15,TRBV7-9,CASSLGLARTDTQYF
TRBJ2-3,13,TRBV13,CASSLVGWDTQYF
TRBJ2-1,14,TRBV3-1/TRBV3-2,CASSQSAGENEQFF
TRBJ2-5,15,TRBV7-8,CASSSPDRDQETQYF
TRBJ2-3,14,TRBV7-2,CASTRLAGADTQYF
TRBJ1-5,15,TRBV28,CASSLARLGDQPQHF
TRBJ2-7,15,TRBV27,CASSLSGTGTYEQYF
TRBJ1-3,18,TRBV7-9,CASSLSRGPESSGNTIYF
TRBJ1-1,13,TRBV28,CASSLSVRTEAFF
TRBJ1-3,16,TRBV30,CAWRRQGGNLGGTIYF
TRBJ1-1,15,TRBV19,CASRPGDRGNTEAFF
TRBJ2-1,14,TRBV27,CASSLDSFYNEQFF
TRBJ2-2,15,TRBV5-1,CASMRVAGGSGELFF
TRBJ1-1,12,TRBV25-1,CASTFDSHEAFF
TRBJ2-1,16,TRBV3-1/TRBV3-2,CASSQVGGPSYNEQFF
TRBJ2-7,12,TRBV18,CASSLDSDEQYF
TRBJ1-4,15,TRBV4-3,CASSQAGRINEKLFF
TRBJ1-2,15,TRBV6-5,CASSRGDRGRDGYTF
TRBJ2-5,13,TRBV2,CASVNSYQETQYF
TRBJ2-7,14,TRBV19,CASSSRDRAGEQYF
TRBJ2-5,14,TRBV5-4,CASSHNWGEETQYF
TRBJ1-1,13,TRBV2,CASASGANTEAFF
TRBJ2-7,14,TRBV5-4,CASSLVRGRYEQYF
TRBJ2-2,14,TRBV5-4,CASHRDRNTGELFF
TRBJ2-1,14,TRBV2,CARTGTSGSYEQFF
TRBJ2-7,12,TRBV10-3,CATRDISYEQYF
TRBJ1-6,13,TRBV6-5,CATGGGWNSPLHF
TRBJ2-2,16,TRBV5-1,CASSSLAGLGTGELFF
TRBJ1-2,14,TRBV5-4,CASSLAGSVYGYTF
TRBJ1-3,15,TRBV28,CASSRGLAGGNTIYF